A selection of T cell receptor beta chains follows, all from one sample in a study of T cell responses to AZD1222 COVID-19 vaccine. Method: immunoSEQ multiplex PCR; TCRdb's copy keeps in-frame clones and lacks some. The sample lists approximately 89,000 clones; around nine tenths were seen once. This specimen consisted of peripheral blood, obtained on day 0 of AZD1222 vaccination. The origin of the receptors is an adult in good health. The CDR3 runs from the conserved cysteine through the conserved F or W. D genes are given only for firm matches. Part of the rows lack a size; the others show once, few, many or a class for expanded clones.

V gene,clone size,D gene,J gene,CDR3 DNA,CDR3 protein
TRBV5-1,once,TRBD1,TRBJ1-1,TGCGCCAGCAGCTTGGAGGGGACAGGGGTGGGATCCGAAGCTTTCTTT,CASSLEGTGVGSEAFF
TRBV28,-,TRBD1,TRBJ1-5,TGTGCCAGCAGCCAAGACGACAGGGAGGGCCAGCCCCAGCATTTT,CASSQDDREGQPQHF
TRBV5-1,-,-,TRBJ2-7,TGCGCCAGCAGCTTGGTTGGCGGGCTGGCCTACGAGCAGTACTTC,CASSLVGGLAYEQYF
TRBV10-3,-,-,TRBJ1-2,TGTGCCATCAGTGAGGCGGGCCAACGGAACTATGGCTACACCTTC,CAISEAGQRNYGYTF
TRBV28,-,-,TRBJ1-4,TGTGCCACCATGAGTGGGGAAAAACTGTTTTTT,CATMSGEKLFF
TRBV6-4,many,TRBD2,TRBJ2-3,TGTGCCAGCAGTGACACTAGCGGCACAGATACGCAGTATTTT,CASSDTSGTDTQYF
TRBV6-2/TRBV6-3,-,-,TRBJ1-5,TGTGCCAGCAGTTTTAAAGCAAAGCCCCAGCATTTT,CASSFKAKPQHF
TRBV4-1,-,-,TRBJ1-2,TGCGCCAGCAGCCCCCAGGGAACGGATCGTTATGGCTACACCTTC,CASSPQGTDRYGYTF
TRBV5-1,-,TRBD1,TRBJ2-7,TGCGCCAGCAGCTCCCGGACAGGACCACTATCCTACGAGCAGTACTTC,CASSSRTGPLSYEQYF
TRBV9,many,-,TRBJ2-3,TGTGCCAGCAGCCCGGCGCGGACAGATACGCAGTATTTT,CASSPARTDTQYF
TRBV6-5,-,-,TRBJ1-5,TGTGCCAGCAGCGCCGACTTAGGCCTAAATCAGCCCCAGCATTTT,CASSADLGLNQPQHF
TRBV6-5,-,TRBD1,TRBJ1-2,TGTGCCAGCAGTTACTCGGGACAGGGAAGTTATGGCTACACCTTC,CASSYSGQGSYGYTF
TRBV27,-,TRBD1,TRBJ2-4,TGTGCCAGCAGTTCAAGACAGGGCAAAAACATTCAGTACTTC,CASSSRQGKNIQYF
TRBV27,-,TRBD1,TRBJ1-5,TGTGCCAGCAGTCCCGGGACAGGCAGCAATCAGCCCCAGCATTTT,CASSPGTGSNQPQHF
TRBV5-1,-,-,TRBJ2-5,TGCGCCAGCAGCTTGGGGGACGGTGGGCAAGAGACCCAGTACTTC,CASSLGDGGQETQYF
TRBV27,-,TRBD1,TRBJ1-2,TGTGCCAGCACATTTACAGGGGGCGGCTATGGCTACACCTTC,CASTFTGGGYGYTF
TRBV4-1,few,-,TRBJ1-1,TGCGCCAGCAACCGCGGGGGAGCCACTGAAGCTTTCTTT,CASNRGGATEAFF
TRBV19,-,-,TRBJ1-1,TGTGCCAGTAGTTCCGGGGTTAACACTGAAGCTTTCTTT,CASSSGVNTEAFF
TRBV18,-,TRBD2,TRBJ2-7,TGTGCCAGCTCCCTAGCGGGGGTCAACGAGCAGTACTTC,CASSLAGVNEQYF
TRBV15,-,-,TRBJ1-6,TGTGCCACCAGCAGTAACAGTGGTGATTCACCCCTCCACTTT,CATSSNSGDSPLHF
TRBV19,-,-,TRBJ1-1,TGTGCCAGTAGTATATTGTCGTACACTGAAGCTTTCTTT,CASSILSYTEAFF
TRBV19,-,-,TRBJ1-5,TGTGCCAGTAGTATTGGGACCAGAGGCAATCAGCCCCAGCATTTT,CASSIGTRGNQPQHF
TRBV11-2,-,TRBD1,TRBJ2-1,TGTGCCAGCAGCACTCTAAGGCCACCGGGACAGGGGACCCATGAGCAGTTCTTC,CASSTLRPPGQGTHEQFF
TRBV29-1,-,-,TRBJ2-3,TGCAGCGTCGGCCCTCCCGCAGATACGCAGTATTTT,CSVGPPADTQYF
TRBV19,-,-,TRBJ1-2,TGTGCCAGTAGTCCAGGGACTCGAGCTAACTATGGCTACACCTTC,CASSPGTRANYGYTF
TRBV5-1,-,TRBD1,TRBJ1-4,TGCGCCAGCGCCGTAACAGGGGACCGACTAAATGAAAAACTGTTTTTT,CASAVTGDRLNEKLFF
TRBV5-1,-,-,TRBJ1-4,TGCGCCAGCGCCCTGGGCCCCAATGAAAAACTGTTTTTT,CASALGPNEKLFF
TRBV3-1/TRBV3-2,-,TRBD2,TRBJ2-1,TGTGCCAGCAGCCAAGATCCGGCGGGGGGTAAGAGGGGTGAGCAGTTCTTC,CASSQDPAGGKRGEQFF
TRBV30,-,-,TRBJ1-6,TGTGCCTGGAGTGTATCCCGGACAGCCTCTAATTCACCCCTCCACTTT,CAWSVSRTASNSPLHF
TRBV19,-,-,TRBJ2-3,TGTGCCAGTAGTAACCCAGGGTTAGATACGCAGTATTTT,CASSNPGLDTQYF
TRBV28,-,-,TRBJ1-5,TGTGCCAGCAGCCCTCCGGGGAATGGCAATCAGCCCCAGCATTTT,CASSPPGNGNQPQHF
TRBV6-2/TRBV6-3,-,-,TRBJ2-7,TGTGCCAGCAGTACCTACGGCAGCAGACACGAGCAGTACTTC,CASSTYGSRHEQYF
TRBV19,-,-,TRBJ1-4,TGTGCCAGTAGTACCACAGGTCTTAATGAAAAACTGTTTTTT,CASSTTGLNEKLFF
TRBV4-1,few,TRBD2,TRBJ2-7,TGCGCCAGCAGCACTTCCGGGACTAGCTTTGCCGAGCAGTACTTC,CASSTSGTSFAEQYF
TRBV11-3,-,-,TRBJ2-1,TGTGCCAGCAGCTTAGATGCTGGCAATGAGCAGTTCTTC,CASSLDAGNEQFF